This TCR beta chain was obtained from a study of post-analysis software for immune sequencing data (dated by TCRdb to about 2015). Regarding the research as a whole: Recorded disease courses included relapsing-remitting, secondary progressive and progressive-relapsing multiple sclerosis, with some patients lacking subtype annotation. A subset of samples was prepared in parallel using single-end sample barcoding, then pooled and co-amplified after Illumina adapter ligation. Patient repertoires were compared against 10 to 12 previously published healthy control repertoires from donors aged about 6 to 26 years.

On the study overall, not on this receptor specifically: Direct clustering with F measure revealed strong co-clustering of samples prepared in the same batch, which led to a batch-effect correction. The control group was slightly older than the multiple sclerosis patient group. Multiple sclerosis patients had significantly lower normalized Chao1 diversity than controls, a result that suggests substantial peripheral T-cell clonal expansion.

To demonstrate the VDJtools post-analysis software, TCR beta repertoires were profiled from the peripheral blood of more than ten young patients with multiple sclerosis. The multiple sclerosis patients were children and adolescents between roughly 6 and 17 years of age. Library creation used PCR. Data came from an Illumina HiSeq 2500. Unique molecular identifiers were incorporated into TCR beta cDNA libraries to reduce PCR and sequencing biases. Per 1 to 10 million input T cells, roughly 500,000 cDNA molecules were obtained, such that each molecule approximated one T cell. The patient libraries were prepared and sequenced with the same protocol used for the earlier healthy control dataset. Within a given batch, samples were prepared together, multiplexed and sequenced on the same HiSeq lane. The paper's processing steps were these. Raw barcoded reads were processed with MIGEC, and single-read molecular identifier groups were discarded before consensus assembly and CDR3 extraction. VDJtools was used for post-analysis of the clonotype tables, and diversity was normalized by down-sampling every dataset to the size of the smallest sample. In repertoire overlap clustering, CDR3 amino acid sequences, but not nucleotide sequences, were matched to correct batch-related cross-sample contamination. TCRdb handled the public reads itself, with Q25 trimming in fastp and clone calling in MiXCR, and kept productive beta chains. Here each entry gathers all rows of one CDR3 protein and keeps the most common genes and DNA. It is TCRdb's table, rather than the study itself, that gives the V and J calls and clone size. Counted in this sample were about 760,000 distinct CDR3 sequences; 25% to 30% of them appeared once. 0.55% to 0.65% of the sample rests with the top ten.

This clonotype was observed a handful of times. Its antigen has not been determined. Base qualities are missing; no much larger clone stands one base away. This sequence originates from a girl aged 10 to 17 with multiple sclerosis. The specimen sequenced was blood.

The CDR3 sequence is CSARVSGAETQYF. The DNA sequence follows: TGCAGTGCTAGAGTGAGCGGGGCAGAGACCCAGTACTTC. This chain is built from TRBV20-1 and TRBJ2-5; 7 bases in between match TRBD2. From a lookup of the germline V gene (reference sequence), CDR1 and CDR2 are DFQATT and SNEGSKA. The CDR3 runs 13 residues from the cysteine to the phenylalanine. The sequence is cut down to CDR3 DNA, 39 bases in frame from base 1. Germline trimming: 1 base from V, 4 bases from J; junction bases outside gene matches: 3.